In this sample, the clone carrying this T cell receptor beta chain turned up many times. The target antigen is unknown. The junction shows a germline mismatch at one end, possibly a read error. TCRdb passed the reads through MiXCR, listing each CDR3 protein once. This table holds fewer than 850,000 distinct CDR3 sequences, roughly 28% found once. This record belongs to a study of T cell repertoires in cytomegalovirus infection. About the study: CMV epitopes in the study were HLA-C-restricted (recently identified) and HLA-B-restricted (well studied). Through public TCR beta signatures, both CMV infection and matching HLA type were indicated.

Germline loops: CDR1 MNHEY, CDR2 SVGEGT. The CDR3 is 14 residues long. Study results and caveats: The cumulative frequency of public TCR beta families identified carriers of CMV plus the relevant HLA. HLA-C-restricted CMV clonotypes gave the most frequent clonotype in two of eight donors.

The sequencing used cultured CD8+ T cells from PBMCs, collected from culture after CMV antigen stimulation. The clonotype comes from a human donor in good health (CMV status not recorded). Some clones in this sample may be carry-over from other donors' samples. The chain links TRBV6-2 or TRBV6-3 to TRBJ2-1; 9 nucleotides align to TRBD2. CDR3 sequence reads: CATSRTSDYNEQFF. CDR3 DNA sequence: TGTGCCACCAGTAGGACTAGCGATTACAATGAGCAGTTCTTC.